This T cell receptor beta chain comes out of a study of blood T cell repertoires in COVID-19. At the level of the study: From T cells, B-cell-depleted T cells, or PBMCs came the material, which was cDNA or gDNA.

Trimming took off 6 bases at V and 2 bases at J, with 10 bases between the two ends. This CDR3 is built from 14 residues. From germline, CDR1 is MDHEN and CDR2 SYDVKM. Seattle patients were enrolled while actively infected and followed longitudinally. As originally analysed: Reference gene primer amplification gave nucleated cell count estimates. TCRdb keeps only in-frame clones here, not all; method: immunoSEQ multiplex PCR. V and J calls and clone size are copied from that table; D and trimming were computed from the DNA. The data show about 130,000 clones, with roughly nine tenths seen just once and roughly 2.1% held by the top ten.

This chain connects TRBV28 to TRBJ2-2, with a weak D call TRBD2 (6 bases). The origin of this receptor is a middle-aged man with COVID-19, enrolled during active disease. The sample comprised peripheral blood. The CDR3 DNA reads TGTGCCAGCAGGGTGGGAGGAAACACCGGGGAGCTGTTTTTT. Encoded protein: CASRVGGNTGELFF.